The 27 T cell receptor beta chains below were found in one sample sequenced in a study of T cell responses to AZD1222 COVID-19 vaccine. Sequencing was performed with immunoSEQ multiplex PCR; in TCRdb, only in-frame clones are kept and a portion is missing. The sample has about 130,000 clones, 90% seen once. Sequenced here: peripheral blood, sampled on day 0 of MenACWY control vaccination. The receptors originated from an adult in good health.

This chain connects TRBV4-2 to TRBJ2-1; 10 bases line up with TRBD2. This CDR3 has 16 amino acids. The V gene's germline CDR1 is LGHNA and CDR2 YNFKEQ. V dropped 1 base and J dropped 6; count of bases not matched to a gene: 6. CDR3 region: CASSQGAGGPVNEQFF. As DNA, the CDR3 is TGTGCCAGCAGCCAAGGAGCGGGGGGGCCCGTCAATGAGCAGTTCTTC.

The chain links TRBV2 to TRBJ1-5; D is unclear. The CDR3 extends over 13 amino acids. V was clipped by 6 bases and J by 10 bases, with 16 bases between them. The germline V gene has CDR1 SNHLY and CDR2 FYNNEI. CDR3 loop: CASSPLGGGPQHF. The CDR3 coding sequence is TGTGCCAGCAGCCCGCTAGGCGGCGGTCCCCAGCATTTT.

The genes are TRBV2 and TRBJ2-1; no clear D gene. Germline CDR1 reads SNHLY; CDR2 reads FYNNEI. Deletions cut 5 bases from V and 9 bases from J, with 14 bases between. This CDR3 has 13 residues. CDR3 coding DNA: TGTGCCAGCAGTCCGCTGGGGTCCACTGAGCAGTTCTTC. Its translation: CASSPLGSTEQFF.

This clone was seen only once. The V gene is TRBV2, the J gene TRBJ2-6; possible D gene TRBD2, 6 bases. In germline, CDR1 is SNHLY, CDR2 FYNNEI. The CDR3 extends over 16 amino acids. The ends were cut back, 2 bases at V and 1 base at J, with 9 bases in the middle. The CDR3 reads CASSEIGGSGANVLTF. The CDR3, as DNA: TGTGCCAGCAGTGAAATTGGGGGGTCTGGGGCCAACGTCCTGACTTTC.

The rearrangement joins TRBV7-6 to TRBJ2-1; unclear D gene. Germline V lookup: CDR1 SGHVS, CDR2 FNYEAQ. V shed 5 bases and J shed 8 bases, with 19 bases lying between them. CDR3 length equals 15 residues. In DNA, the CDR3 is TGTGCCAGCAGCCACAGAGCAACCCCAATGGATGAGCAGTTCTTC. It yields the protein CASSHRATPMDEQFF.

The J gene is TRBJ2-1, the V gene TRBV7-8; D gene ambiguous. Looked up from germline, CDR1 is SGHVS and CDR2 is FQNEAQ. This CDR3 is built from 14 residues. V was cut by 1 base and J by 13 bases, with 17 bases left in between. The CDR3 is CASSLGDTYLIQFF. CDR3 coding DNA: TGTGCCAGCAGCTTAGGAGACACATACTTAATACAGTTCTTC.

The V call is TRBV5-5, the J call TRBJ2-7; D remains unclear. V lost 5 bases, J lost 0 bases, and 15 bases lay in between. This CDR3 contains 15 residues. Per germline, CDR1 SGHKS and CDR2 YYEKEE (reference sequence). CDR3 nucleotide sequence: TGTGCCAGCAGAGTAATGGACGAGAGCTCCTACGAGCAGTACTTC. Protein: CASRVMDESSYEQYF.

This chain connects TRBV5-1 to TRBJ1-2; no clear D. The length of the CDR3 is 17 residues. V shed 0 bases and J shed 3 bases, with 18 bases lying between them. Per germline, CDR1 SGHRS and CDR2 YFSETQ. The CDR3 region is CASSLAAGQKAHYGYTF. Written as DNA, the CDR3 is TGCGCCAGCAGCTTGGCCGCGGGCCAAAAGGCCCACTATGGCTACACCTTC. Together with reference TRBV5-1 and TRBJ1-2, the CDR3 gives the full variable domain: KAGVTQTPRYLIKTRGQQVTLSCSPISGHRSVSWYQQTPGQGLQFLFEYFSETQRNKGNFPGRFSGRQFSNSRSEMNVSTLELGDSALYLCASSLAAGQKAHYGYTFGSGTRLTVV.

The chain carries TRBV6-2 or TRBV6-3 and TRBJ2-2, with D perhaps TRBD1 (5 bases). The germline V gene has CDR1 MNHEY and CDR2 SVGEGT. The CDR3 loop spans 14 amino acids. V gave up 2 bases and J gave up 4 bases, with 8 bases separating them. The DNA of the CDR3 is TGTGCCAGCAGTTACGATGGGGCCACCGGGGAGCTGTTTTTT. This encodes CASSYDGATGELFF.

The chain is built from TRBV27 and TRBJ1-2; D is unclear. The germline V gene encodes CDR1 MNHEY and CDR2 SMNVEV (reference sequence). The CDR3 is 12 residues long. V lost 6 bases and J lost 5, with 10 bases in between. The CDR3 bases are TGTGCCAGCAGAAATGAGGTGTATGGCTACACCTTC. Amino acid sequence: CASRNEVYGYTF.

CDR3 nucleotide sequence: TGCGCCAGCAGCTCCAGGGGGGGGGACACCGGGGAGCTGTTTTTT. Its protein product is CASSSRGGDTGELFF. The chain carries TRBV5-1 and TRBJ2-2; D possibly uses TRBD1 or TRBD2 (7 bases each). The germline gives CDR1 SGHRS, CDR2 YFSETQ. V was cut by 3 bases and J by 3 bases, with 12 bases left in between. CDR3 size: 15 residues.

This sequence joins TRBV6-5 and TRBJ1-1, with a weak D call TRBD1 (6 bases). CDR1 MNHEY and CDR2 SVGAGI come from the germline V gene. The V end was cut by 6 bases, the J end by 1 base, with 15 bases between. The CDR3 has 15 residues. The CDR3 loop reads CASSRGQSGNTEAFF. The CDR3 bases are TGTGCCAGCAGCCGAGGACAGAGCGGGAACACTGAAGCTTTCTTT.

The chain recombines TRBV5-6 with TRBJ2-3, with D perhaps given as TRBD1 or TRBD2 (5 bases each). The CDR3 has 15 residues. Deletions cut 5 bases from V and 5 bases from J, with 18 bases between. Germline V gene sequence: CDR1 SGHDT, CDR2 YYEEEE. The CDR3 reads CASSSRDGGLDTQYF. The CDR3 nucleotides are TGTGCCAGCAGTTCCCGGGACGGCGGGCTAGATACGCAGTATTTT.

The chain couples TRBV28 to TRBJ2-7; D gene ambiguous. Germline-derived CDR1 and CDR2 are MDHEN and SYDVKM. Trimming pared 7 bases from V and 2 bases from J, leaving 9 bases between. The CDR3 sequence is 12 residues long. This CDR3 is CASTAGTYEQYF. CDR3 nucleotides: TGTGCCAGCACAGCCGGCACCTACGAGCAGTACTTC.

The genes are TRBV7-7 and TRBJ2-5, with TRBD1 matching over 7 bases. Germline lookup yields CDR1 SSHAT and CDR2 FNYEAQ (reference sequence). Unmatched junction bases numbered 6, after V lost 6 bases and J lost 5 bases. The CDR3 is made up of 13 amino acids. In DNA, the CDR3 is TGTGCCAGCAGTAGAGACAGGGAGGAGACCCAGTACTTC. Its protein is CASSRDREETQYF. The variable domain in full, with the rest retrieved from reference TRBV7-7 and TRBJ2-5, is GAGVSQSPRYKVTKRGQDVTLRCDPISSHATLYWYQQALGQGPEFLTYFNYEAQPDKSGLPSDRFSAERPEGSISTLTIQRTEQRDSAMYRCASSRDREETQYFGPGTRLLVL.

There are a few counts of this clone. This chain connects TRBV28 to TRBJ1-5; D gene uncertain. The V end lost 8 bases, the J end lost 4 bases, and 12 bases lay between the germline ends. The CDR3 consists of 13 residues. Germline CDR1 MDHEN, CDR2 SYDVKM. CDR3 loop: CASYGLGNQPQHF. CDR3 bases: TGTGCCAGCTATGGGCTGGGGAATCAGCCCCAGCATTTT.

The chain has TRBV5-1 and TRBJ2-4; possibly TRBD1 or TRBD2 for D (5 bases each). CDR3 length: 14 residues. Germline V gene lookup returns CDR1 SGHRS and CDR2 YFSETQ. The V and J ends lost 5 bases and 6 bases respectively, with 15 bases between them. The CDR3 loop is CASRSSGAGNIQYF. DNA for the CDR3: TGCGCCAGCAGATCAAGTGGGGCGGGAAACATTCAGTACTTC.

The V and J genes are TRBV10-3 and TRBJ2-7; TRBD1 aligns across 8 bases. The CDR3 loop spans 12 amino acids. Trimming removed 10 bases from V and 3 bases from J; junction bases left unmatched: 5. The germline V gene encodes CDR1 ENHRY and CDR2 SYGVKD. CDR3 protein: CASKTGDYEQYF. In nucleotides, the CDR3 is TGTGCCAGCAAGACAGGGGACTACGAGCAGTACTTC.

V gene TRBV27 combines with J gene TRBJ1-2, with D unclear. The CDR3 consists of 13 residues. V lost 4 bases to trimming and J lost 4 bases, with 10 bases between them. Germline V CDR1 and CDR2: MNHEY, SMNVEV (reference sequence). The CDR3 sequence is CASSWGSGYGYTF. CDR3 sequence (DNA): TGTGCCAGCAGTTGGGGTTCGGGCTATGGCTACACCTTC.

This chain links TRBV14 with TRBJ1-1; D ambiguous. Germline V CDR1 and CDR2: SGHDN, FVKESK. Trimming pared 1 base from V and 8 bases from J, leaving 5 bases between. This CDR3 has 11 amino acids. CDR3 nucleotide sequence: TGTGCCAGCAGCCAAGCTTTGGAAGCTTTCTTT. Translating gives CASSQALEAFF.

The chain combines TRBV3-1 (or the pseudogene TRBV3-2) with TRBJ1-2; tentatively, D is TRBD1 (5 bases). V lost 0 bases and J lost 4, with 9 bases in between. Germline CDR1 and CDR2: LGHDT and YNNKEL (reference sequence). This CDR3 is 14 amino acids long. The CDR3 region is CASSQDVQGYGYTF. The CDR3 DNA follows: TGTGCCAGCAGCCAAGATGTCCAGGGCTATGGCTACACCTTC.

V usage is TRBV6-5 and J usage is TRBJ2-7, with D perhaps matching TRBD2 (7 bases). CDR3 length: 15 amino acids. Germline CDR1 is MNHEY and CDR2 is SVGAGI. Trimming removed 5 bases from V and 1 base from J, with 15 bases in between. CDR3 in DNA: TGTGCCAGCAGTAAGGGAGGGACAAAATCCTACGAGCAGTACTTC. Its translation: CASSKGGTKSYEQYF.

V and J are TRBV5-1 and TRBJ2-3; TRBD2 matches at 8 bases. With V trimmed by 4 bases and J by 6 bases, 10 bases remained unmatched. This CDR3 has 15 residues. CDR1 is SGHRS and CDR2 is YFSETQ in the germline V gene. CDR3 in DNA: TGCGCCAGCAGCCCGGGAGGGACTTCGGCCGATACGCAGTATTTT. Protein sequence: CASSPGGTSADTQYF.

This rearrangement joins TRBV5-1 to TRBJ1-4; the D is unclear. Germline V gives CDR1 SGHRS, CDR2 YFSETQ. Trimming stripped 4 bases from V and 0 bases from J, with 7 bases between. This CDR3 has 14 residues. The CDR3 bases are TGCGCCAGCAGCCCGACCTCAACTAATGAAAAACTGTTTTTT. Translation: CASSPTSTNEKLFF. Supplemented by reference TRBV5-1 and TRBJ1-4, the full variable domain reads KAGVTQTPRYLIKTRGQQVTLSCSPISGHRSVSWYQQTPGQGLQFLFEYFSETQRNKGNFPGRFSGRQFSNSRSEMNVSTLELGDSALYLCASSPTSTNEKLFFGSGTQLSVL.

CDR3 sequence reads: CASSHTGTSGYNEQFF. In nucleotides, the CDR3 is TGTGCCAGCAGCCATACCGGGACTAGCGGTTACAATGAGCAGTTCTTC. The rearrangement links TRBV3-1 (or the pseudogene TRBV3-2) to TRBJ2-1, with 11 bases fitting TRBD2. The CDR3 spans 16 residues. Trimming at V came to 3 bases and at J to 4 bases, leaving 5 bases not matched to a gene. The germline V gene has CDR1 LGHDT and CDR2 YNNKEL (reference sequence).

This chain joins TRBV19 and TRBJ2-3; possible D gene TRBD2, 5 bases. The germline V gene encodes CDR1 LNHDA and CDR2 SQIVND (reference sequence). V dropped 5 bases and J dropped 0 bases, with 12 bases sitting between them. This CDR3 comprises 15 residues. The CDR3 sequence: CASSPQRSSTDTQYF. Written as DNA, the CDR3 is TGTGCCAGTAGTCCTCAGCGGTCTAGCACAGATACGCAGTATTTT.

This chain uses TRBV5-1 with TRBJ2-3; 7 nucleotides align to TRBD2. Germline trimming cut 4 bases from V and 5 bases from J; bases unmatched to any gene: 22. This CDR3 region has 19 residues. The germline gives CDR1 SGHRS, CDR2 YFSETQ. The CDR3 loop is CASSPLLPGLVGPEDTQYF. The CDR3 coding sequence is TGCGCCAGCAGCCCTCTCCTCCCAGGACTAGTAGGGCCCGAAGATACGCAGTATTTT. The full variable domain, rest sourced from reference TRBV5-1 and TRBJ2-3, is KAGVTQTPRYLIKTRGQQVTLSCSPISGHRSVSWYQQTPGQGLQFLFEYFSETQRNKGNFPGRFSGRQFSNSRSEMNVSTLELGDSALYLCASSPLLPGLVGPEDTQYFGPGTRLTVL.